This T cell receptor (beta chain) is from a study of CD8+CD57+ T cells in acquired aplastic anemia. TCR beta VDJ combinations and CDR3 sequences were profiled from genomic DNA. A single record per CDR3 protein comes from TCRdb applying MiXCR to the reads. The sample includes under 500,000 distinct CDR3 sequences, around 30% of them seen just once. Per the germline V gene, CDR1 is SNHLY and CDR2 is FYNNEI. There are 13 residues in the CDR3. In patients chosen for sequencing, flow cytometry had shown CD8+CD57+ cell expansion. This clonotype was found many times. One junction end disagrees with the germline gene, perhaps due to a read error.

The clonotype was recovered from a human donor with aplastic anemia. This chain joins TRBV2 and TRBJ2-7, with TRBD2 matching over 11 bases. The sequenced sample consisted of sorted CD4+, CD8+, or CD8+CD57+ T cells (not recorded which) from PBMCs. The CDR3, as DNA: TGCGCCAGTTCTAGCGGGAGGACCTACGAGCAGTACTTC. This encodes CASSSGRTYEQYF.